Listed below are T cell receptor beta chains from one sample, sequenced in a study of blood T cell repertoires in COVID-19. Clones were sequenced by immunoSEQ multiplex PCR, and TCRdb holds only the in-frame ones, with some missing. The sample lists more than 300,000 clones, roughly 90% seen once, with 6% to 8.5% in the top ten. Sequencing was carried out using peripheral blood. The source is a woman between 65 and 79 years old with COVID-19, enrolled during active disease. Both conserved end residues are trimmed from each CDR3. The D gene is left open where the match is weak.

d_call	j_call	v_call	cdr3_aa
.	TRBJ1-2	TRBV4-3	ASSQVPGYYGYT
.	TRBJ2-7	TRBV6-6	ASSYPPRGNPYEQY
.	TRBJ1-2	TRBV2	ASSPGDYGYT
.	TRBJ2-7	TRBV11-2	ASSTHSDSLMVEQY
TRBD1	TRBJ1-4	TRBV9	ASSVQGTGGEKLF
.	TRBJ1-5	TRBV19	ASKSGNQPQH
.	TRBJ1-3	TRBV30	AWSAGSSGNTIY
.	TRBJ1-2	TRBV14	ASSQDMTQGHT
.	TRBJ1-5	TRBV3-1/TRBV3-2	ASSQDTVQQPQH
.	TRBJ1-3	TRBV5-4	ASSFGLGGRSGNTIY
TRBD2	TRBJ2-5	TRBV2	ASRTSVQETQY
.	TRBJ1-3	TRBV6-2/TRBV6-3	ASSIQGSGNTIY
TRBD2	TRBJ2-5	TRBV19	ASRPTSGGQETQY
.	TRBJ1-3	TRBV4-3	ASSQDGGAFSGNTIY
TRBD1	TRBJ2-2	TRBV19	ASAGTAATGELF
.	TRBJ2-1	TRBV28	ASSFGLGQSYNEQF
.	TRBJ1-6	TRBV27	ASSLYSRFSNSPLH
.	TRBJ2-1	TRBV2	ASSDPLVRSEF
.	TRBJ1-2	TRBV5-6	ASSLAPGAYGYT
TRBD2	TRBJ2-5	TRBV5-1	ASSSGLAGGAQETQY
.	TRBJ2-7	TRBV5-6	ASSPRLAGKLSYEQY
TRBD2	TRBJ2-7	TRBV28	ASSLSRVAGGLLTYEQY
.	TRBJ1-5	TRBV6-2/TRBV6-3	ASSYLQGGPQGQPQH